A selection of T cell receptor beta chains follows, all from one sample in a study of T cell changes during pregnancy in multiple sclerosis. Here immunoSEQ multiplex PCR was the method, and the copy in TCRdb shows in-frame clones only, minus some. Here the sample spans under 70,000 clones, nearly 95% being singletons. Sequences were derived from CD4+ T cells from peripheral blood mononuclear cells, sampled after pregnancy. These receptors were taken from a female donor with multiple sclerosis, enrolled in a pregnancy study. Both conserved end residues are part of each CDR3. Fields, in order: D gene, V gene, CDR3 length, clone size, J gene, CDR3 DNA, CDR3 protein. The D gene is left open where the match is weak. Size is omitted from some rows. Given values are once, few, many or a class for expanded clones.

-	TRBV19	14	-	TRBJ2-1	TGTGCCAGTAGTATAGATCACTCCGGGAGTGGTAAGTTCTTC	CASSIDHSGSGKFF
-	TRBV5-1	15	once	TRBJ1-1	TGCGCCAGCAGCGTAGGACAAGGCCCCAGGACTGAAGCTTTCTTT	CASSVGQGPRTEAFF
-	TRBV6-1	15	once	TRBJ1-1	TGTGCCAGCAGTGACAGGGCTTCCGACGAGACTGAAGCTTTCTTT	CASSDRASDETEAFF
-	TRBV30	12	-	TRBJ1-2	TGTGCCTGCCAGGTACCTAACTATGGCTACACCTTC	CACQVPNYGYTF
TRBD1	TRBV6-5	15	-	TRBJ2-7	TGTGCCAGCAGTCCCTCCGGGACAGGGGCCTACGAGCAGTACTTC	CASSPSGTGAYEQYF
-	TRBV7-2	12	-	TRBJ2-3	TGTGCCAGCAGCTTACTTACAGATACGCAGTATTTT	CASSLLTDTQYF
-	TRBV6-1	15	-	TRBJ2-3	TGTGCCAGCAGTGAAGGTCCGTCTTCCACAGATACGCAGTATTTT	CASSEGPSSTDTQYF
-	TRBV7-2	16	-	TRBJ1-2	TGTGCCAGCAGCCCCACCGGCGGCAGGAGCGGCTATGGCTACACCTTC	CASSPTGGRSGYGYTF
-	TRBV5-6	15	-	TRBJ1-2	TGTGCCAGCAGCGGGGCTTCGAGCGGGAATTATGGCTACACCTTC	CASSGASSGNYGYTF
TRBD1	TRBV19	17	-	TRBJ1-5	TGTGCCAGTAGTTCCAATAACAGGGGGTTGGGCAATCAGCCCCAGCATTTT	CASSSNNRGLGNQPQHF
-	TRBV5-1	14	-	TRBJ1-4	TGCGCCAGCGCTACCTTCGGGACTGGAGAAAAACTGTTTTTT	CASATFGTGEKLFF
TRBD1	TRBV6-1	14	-	TRBJ1-6	TGTGCCAGCAGGGAGACAGGGGGAAATTCACCCCTCCACTTT	CASRETGGNSPLHF
-	TRBV5-1	17	once	TRBJ2-1	TGCGCCAGCAGCTTGAAGGGGGGGCAGGGCTGGAGGAATGAGCAGTTCTTC	CASSLKGGQGWRNEQFF
TRBD2	TRBV7-9	16	-	TRBJ2-2	TGTGCCAGCAGCTTCCTGGGGACTAGCGGGACCGGGGAGCTGTTTTTT	CASSFLGTSGTGELFF
TRBD1	TRBV5-1	15	-	TRBJ2-2	TGCGCCAGCAGCTCGACAGGGCCGAACACCGGGGAGCTGTTTTTT	CASSSTGPNTGELFF
TRBD1	TRBV7-9	16	-	TRBJ1-1	TGTGCCAGCAGCTTAGACGGGACAGGGGCTATTGCTGAAGCTTTCTTT	CASSLDGTGAIAEAFF
-	TRBV28	12	-	TRBJ1-2	TGTGCCAGCAGTTTTACAGGGAATGGCTACACCTTC	CASSFTGNGYTF
-	TRBV6-1	15	-	TRBJ2-5	TGTGCCAGCAGTGAACAATACCAGGGTCAAGAGACCCAGTACTTC	CASSEQYQGQETQYF
-	TRBV4-2	15	-	TRBJ1-5	TGTGCCAGCAGCCAAGACTGGACTCGGGGTCAGCCCCAGCATTTT	CASSQDWTRGQPQHF
-	TRBV2	12	-	TRBJ1-5	TGTGCCAGCGCGGAAAGCTCACAGCCCCAGCATTTT	CASAESSQPQHF
TRBD2	TRBV6-1	14	-	TRBJ2-3	TGTGCCAGCCGGATTAGCGGGGGGGCGGATACGCAGTATTTT	CASRISGGADTQYF
-	TRBV5-6	16	-	TRBJ1-4	TGTGCCAGCAGCCACACTTGGGGGGAAAGTAATGAAAAACTGTTTTTT	CASSHTWGESNEKLFF
-	TRBV7-2	13	once	TRBJ2-7	TGTGCCAGCAGCTTAACTAGCTTAAGCGAGCAGTACTTC	CASSLTSLSEQYF
-	TRBV14	13	-	TRBJ2-7	TGTGCCAGCAGCCCAAGGCTGGCCGGGGGGCAGTACTTC	CASSPRLAGGQYF
TRBD2	TRBV5-6	12	-	TRBJ2-7	TGTGCCAGCAGCTTGGCGTCGCGGGAGCGGTACTTC	CASSLASRERYF
-	TRBV5-4	12	once	TRBJ2-7	TGTGCCAGCAGCCTAGGACAGACCGAGCAGTACTTC	CASSLGQTEQYF
TRBD1	TRBV29-1	12	-	TRBJ1-4	TGCAGCGTTGGGGACAGGGGTGAAAAACTGTTTTTT	CSVGDRGEKLFF
-	TRBV4-1	17	-	TRBJ1-5	TGCGCCAGCAGCCAAGAGTTCGCGAGTCAAATACTCTCGCCCCAGCATTTT	CASSQEFASQILSPQHF
-	TRBV30	13	-	TRBJ1-1	TGTGCCTGGGAGGGGAGGGGCGGCACTGAAGCTTTCTTT	CAWEGRGGTEAFF
TRBD2	TRBV5-6	17	-	TRBJ2-7	TGTGCCAGCAGCTCCCTGACCGGACTAGCGGGGGTAAGGGAGCAGTACTTC	CASSSLTGLAGVREQYF
TRBD1	TRBV7-7	15	-	TRBJ2-2	TGTGCCAGCAGCTTAGAGGGGGCTAACACCGGGGAGCTGTTTTTT	CASSLEGANTGELFF
TRBD1	TRBV27	15	-	TRBJ2-7	TGTGCCAGCAGTTTGAATCCCACAGGGGGAGACGAGCAGTACTTC	CASSLNPTGGDEQYF
TRBD1	TRBV5-1	14	once	TRBJ1-1	TGCGCCAGCAGCTTGGTACAGGGGGAAACTGAAGCTTTCTTT	CASSLVQGETEAFF
-	TRBV28	13	-	TRBJ2-2	TGTGCCAGCAGTTACAGAGTCACCGGGGAGCTGTTTTTT	CASSYRVTGELFF
TRBD2	TRBV19	14	-	TRBJ2-3	TGTGCCAGTACTGGGACTAGCGGCACAGATACGCAGTATTTT	CASTGTSGTDTQYF
-	TRBV19	12	-	TRBJ1-3	TGTGCCAGTAAAACGGCTGGAAACACCATATATTTT	CASKTAGNTIYF
-	TRBV7-3	16	-	TRBJ1-3	TGTGCCAGCAGCCTCACGGGGGGGGACTCTGGAAACACCATATATTTT	CASSLTGGDSGNTIYF
-	TRBV2	15	-	TRBJ2-1	TGTGCCAGCAGTGAAACCCGGAGCTCCTACAATGAGCAGTTCTTC	CASSETRSSYNEQFF
-	TRBV5-4	13	once	TRBJ1-2	TGTGCCAGCAACCCGCAGGGTAGAGAAGGCTACACCTTC	CASNPQGREGYTF
-	TRBV14	14	-	TRBJ1-4	TGTGCCAGCAGTCCTAGGGGGTATGATGAAAAACTGTTTTTT	CASSPRGYDEKLFF
TRBD1	TRBV7-3	16	-	TRBJ1-2	TGTGCCAGCAGCTTAACCAGGGCACAGGGGTCCCGTGGCTACACCTTC	CASSLTRAQGSRGYTF
-	TRBV2	12	-	TRBJ2-1	TGTGCCAGCAGAGGGGGGGGCAATGAGCAGTTCTTC	CASRGGGNEQFF
-	TRBV19	14	-	TRBJ2-7	TGTGCCAGTAGTATCGGGGGAGTGGCATACGAGCAGTACTTC	CASSIGGVAYEQYF
TRBD2	TRBV6-6	14	-	TRBJ2-7	TGTGCCAGCAGGCGGACTAGCGGAACCTACGAGCAGTACTTC	CASRRTSGTYEQYF
TRBD1	TRBV9	14	few	TRBJ1-1	TGTGCCAGCAGCCCACAGGGGACGAACACTGAAGCTTTCTTT	CASSPQGTNTEAFF
-	TRBV25-1	16	few	TRBJ2-2	TGTGCCAGCAGTGAATTTCCGGCCCGGGGCACCGGGGAGCTGTTTTTT	CASSEFPARGTGELFF
-	TRBV28	14	-	TRBJ1-1	TGTGCCAGCAGTCTGAGCTTGGGGGGACGTGAAGCTTTCTTT	CASSLSLGGREAFF
-	TRBV7-7	14	-	TRBJ2-6	TGTGCCAGCAGCTTGAGCTCTGGGGCCAACGTCCTGACTTTC	CASSLSSGANVLTF
TRBD1	TRBV6-6	16	-	TRBJ1-2	TGTGCCAGCAGTTACATCGGACAGGGGGCGTCTGGCGGCTACACCTTC	CASSYIGQGASGGYTF
TRBD1	TRBV5-1	13	-	TRBJ1-5	TGCGCCAGCAGCTCGACAGGGAATCAGCCCCAGCATTTT	CASSSTGNQPQHF
TRBD1	TRBV4-1	16	-	TRBJ2-3	TGCGCCAGCAGCTCTACAGGGGGCAGGATGACAGATACGCAGTATTTT	CASSSTGGRMTDTQYF
TRBD2	TRBV7-2	14	-	TRBJ2-2	TGTGCCAGCAGCAAGGGACTAGCTGGAGGGGAGCTGTTTTTT	CASSKGLAGGELFF
-	TRBV19	13	-	TRBJ2-5	TGTGCCAGTCGATCAGGGCCGTGGGAGACCCAGTACTTC	CASRSGPWETQYF
TRBD2	TRBV19	13	-	TRBJ2-1	TGTGCCAGTAGTAGCGGGAGGGGAAATGAGCAGTTCTTC	CASSSGRGNEQFF